Included here is one TCR beta chain sequence, with context. Its specificity is unknown. The sample holds other DNA sequences that translate to the same CDR3. This sample was included in a study of cytomegalovirus exposure and HLA in healthy donors. Samples came from healthy bone marrow donors. The length of the CDR3 is 13 residues. Germline loops: CDR1 SQVTM, CDR2 ANQGSEA. Trimming at V came to 3 bases and at J to 6 bases, leaving 5 bases not matched to a gene. PCR employed 60 Vbeta and 13 Jbeta primers. Clones were sequenced by immunoSEQ multiplex PCR, and TCRdb holds only the in-frame ones, with some missing. Counted here are about 100,000 clones, around three quarters occurring once; the ten biggest clones make up under 5%. Findings of the study overall: TCR beta sequences reportedly predicted the HLA-A and HLA-B alleles of most subjects accurately. According to an earlier analysis, most TCR beta V segments yielded productive rearrangements about 90% or about 30% of the time. Presence/absence analyses took donor sequencing depth as roughly uniform.

The TCR originated in a woman aged 45-59 years in good health and CMV-seropositive. The chain employs TRBV29-1 and TRBJ1-2; 9 positions agree with TRBD1. The sequenced sample consisted of PBMCs. The CDR3 DNA is TGCAGCGTTGACAGACAGGGGGGAGATGGCTACACCTTC. It yields the protein CSVDRQGGDGYTF.